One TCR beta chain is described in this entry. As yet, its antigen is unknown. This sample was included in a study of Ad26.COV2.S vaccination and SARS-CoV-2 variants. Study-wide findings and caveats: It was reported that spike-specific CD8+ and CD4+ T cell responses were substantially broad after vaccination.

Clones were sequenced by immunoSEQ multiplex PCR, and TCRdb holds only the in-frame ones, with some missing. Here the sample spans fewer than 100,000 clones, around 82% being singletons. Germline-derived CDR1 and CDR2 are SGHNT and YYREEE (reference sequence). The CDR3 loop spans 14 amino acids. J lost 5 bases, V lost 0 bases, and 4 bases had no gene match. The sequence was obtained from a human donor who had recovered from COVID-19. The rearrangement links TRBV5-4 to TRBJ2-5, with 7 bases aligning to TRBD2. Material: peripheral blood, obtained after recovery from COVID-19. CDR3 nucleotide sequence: TGTGCCAGCAGCTTGGAAGCGGGAATGGAGACCCAGTACTTC. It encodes CASSLEAGMETQYF.